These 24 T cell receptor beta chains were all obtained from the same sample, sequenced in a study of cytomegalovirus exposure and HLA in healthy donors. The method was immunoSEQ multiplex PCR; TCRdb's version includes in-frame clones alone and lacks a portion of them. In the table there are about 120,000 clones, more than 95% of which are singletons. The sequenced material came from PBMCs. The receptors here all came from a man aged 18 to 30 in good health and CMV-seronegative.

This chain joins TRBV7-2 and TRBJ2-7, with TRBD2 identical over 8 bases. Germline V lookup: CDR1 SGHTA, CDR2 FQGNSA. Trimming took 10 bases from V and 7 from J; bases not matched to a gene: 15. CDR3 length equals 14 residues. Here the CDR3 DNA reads TGTGCCATCTCCTCCACGGGAGGGTTGGGAGAGCAGTACTTC. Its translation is CAISSTGGLGEQYF.

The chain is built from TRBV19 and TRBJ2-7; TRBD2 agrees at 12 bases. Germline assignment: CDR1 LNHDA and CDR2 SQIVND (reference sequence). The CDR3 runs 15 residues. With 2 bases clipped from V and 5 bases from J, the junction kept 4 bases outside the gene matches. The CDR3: CASSIMTSGSHEQYF. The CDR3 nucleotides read TGTGCCAGTAGTATAATGACTAGCGGGAGCCACGAGCAGTACTTC.

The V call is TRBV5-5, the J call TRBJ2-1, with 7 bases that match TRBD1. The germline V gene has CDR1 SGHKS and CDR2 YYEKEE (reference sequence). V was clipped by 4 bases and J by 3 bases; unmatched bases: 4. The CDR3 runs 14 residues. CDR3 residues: CASSPGTDYNEQFF. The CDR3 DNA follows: TGTGCCAGCAGCCCCGGGACAGACTACAATGAGCAGTTCTTC. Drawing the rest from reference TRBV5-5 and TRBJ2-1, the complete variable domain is DAGVTQSPTHLIKTRGQQVTLRCSPISGHKSVSWYQQVLGQGPQFIFQYYEKEERGRGNFPDRFSARQFPNYSSELNVNALLLGDSALYLCASSPGTDYNEQFFGPGTRLTVL.

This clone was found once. DNA of the CDR3: TGCAGCGTCACTGCGATGAAAGAGACCCAGTACTTC. It specifies CSVTAMKETQYF. The V and J genes are TRBV29-1 and TRBJ2-5; no reliable D call. Between the trimmed V and J ends, which lost 6 bases and 3 bases, there was a span of 11 bases. Germline CDR1 SQVTM, CDR2 ANQGSEA. CDR3 length: 12 amino acids.

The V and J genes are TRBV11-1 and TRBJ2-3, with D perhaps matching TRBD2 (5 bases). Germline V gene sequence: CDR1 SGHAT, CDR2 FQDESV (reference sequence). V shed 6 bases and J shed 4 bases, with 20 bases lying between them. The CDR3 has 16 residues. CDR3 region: CASSLAVGSGPDTQYF. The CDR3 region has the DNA TGTGCCAGCAGTCTAGCTGTTGGGAGTGGCCCAGATACGCAGTATTTT.

CDR3 amino acids: CAWEQISGANVLTF. The CDR3 DNA reads as TGTGCCTGGGAACAGATCTCTGGGGCCAACGTCCTGACTTTC. The chain has TRBV30 and TRBJ2-6; no reliable D call. V was shortened by 5 bases and J by 0 bases, with 8 bases between the two germline ends. CDR3 length: 14 amino acids. Germline CDR1 reads GTSNPN; CDR2 reads SVGIG (reference sequence).

In DNA, the CDR3 is TGTGCCGCGGCAAGACAGACACAAGAGACCCAGTACTTC. This codes for CAAARQTQETQYF. The V call is TRBV7-2, the J call TRBJ2-5, with D possibly TRBD1 on 5 matching bases. Trimming stripped 11 bases from V and 2 bases from J, with 15 bases between. The CDR3 has 13 amino acids. Germline V gene data show CDR1 as SGHTA and CDR2 as FQGNSA.

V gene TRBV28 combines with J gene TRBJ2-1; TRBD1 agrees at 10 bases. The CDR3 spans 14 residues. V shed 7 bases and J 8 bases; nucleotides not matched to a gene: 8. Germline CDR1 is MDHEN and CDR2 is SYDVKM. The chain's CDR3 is CASIRQGAGDEQFF. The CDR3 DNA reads TGTGCCAGCATCCGACAGGGGGCGGGCGATGAGCAGTTCTTC.

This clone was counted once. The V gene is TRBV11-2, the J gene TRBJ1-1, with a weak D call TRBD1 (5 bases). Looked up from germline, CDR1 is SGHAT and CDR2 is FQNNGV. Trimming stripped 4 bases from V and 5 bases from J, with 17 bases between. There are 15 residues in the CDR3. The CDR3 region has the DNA TGTGCCAGCAGCTCCCCAGGAGGGGATTGGACTGAAGCTTTCTTT. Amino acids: CASSSPGGDWTEAFF.

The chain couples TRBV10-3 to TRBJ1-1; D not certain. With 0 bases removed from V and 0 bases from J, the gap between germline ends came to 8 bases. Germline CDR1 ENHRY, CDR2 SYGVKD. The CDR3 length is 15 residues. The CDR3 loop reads CAISESVALNTEAFF. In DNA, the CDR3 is TGTGCCATCAGTGAGTCAGTAGCTTTGAACACTGAAGCTTTCTTT.

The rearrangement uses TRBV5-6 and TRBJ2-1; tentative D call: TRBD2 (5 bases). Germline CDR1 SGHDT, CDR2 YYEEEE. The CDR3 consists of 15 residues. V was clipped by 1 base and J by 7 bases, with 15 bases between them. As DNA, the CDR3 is TGTGCCAGCAGCTTGCGACCACAACTAGGGAATGAGCAGTTCTTC. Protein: CASSLRPQLGNEQFF.

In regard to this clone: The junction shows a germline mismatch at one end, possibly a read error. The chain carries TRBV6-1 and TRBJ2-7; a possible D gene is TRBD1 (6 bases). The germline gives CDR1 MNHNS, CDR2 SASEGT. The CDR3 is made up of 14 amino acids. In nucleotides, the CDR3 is TGTGCCAGCAGTGAAATCGCAACAGGGCCCTTGCTCATCTTC. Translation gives CASSEIATGPLLIF.

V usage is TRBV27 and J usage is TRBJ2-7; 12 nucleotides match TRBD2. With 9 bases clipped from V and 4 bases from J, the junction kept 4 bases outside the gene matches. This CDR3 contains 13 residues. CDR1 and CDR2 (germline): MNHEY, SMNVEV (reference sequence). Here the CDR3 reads CASGTSGFYEQYF. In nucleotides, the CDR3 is TGTGCCAGTGGGACTAGCGGGTTTTACGAGCAGTACTTC.

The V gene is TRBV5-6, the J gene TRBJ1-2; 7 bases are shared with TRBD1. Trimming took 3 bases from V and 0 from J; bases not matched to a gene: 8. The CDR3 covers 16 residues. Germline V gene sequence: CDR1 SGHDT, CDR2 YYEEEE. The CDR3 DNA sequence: TGTGCCAGCAGCTGGGGGGACAGCGCTACTAACTATGGCTACACCTTC. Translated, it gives CASSWGDSATNYGYTF.

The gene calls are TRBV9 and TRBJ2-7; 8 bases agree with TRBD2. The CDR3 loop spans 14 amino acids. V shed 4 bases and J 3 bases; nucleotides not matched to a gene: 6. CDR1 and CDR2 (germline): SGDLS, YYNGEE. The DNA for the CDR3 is TGTGCCAGCAGCTCCCGACTAGCGAGCTACGAGCAGTACTTC. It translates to CASSSRLASYEQYF.

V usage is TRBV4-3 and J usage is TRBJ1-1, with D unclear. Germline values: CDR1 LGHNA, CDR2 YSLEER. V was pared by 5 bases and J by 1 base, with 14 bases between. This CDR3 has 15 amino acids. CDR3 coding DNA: TGCGCCAGCAGCGCCGAGGTATTGACGAACACTGAAGCTTTCTTT. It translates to CASSAEVLTNTEAFF.

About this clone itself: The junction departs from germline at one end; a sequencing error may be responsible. As DNA, the CDR3 is TGTGCCAGCTGTGAGTGGGGACAGGGAAGGGACTATGGCTACACCTTC. Amino acids: CASCEWGQGRDYGYTF. The chain employs TRBV6-1 and TRBJ1-2; the match to TRBD1 covers 9 bases. This CDR3 contains 16 residues. The germline gives CDR1 MNHNS, CDR2 SASEGT.

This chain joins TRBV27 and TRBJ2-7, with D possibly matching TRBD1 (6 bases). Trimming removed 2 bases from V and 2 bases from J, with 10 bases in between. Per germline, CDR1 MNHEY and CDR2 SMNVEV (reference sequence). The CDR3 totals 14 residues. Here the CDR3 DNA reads TGTGCCAGCAGTTTAAACAGGGCTACCTACGAGCAGTACTTC. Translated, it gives CASSLNRATYEQYF.

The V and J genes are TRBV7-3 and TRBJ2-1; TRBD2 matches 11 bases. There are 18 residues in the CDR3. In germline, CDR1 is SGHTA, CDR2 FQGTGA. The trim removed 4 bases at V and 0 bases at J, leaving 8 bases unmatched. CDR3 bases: TGTGCCAGCAGCTACACTCGGACTAGCGGGTACTCCTACAATGAGCAGTTCTTC. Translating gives CASSYTRTSGYSYNEQFF. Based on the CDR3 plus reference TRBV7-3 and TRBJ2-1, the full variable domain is GAGVSQTPSNKVTEKGKYVELRCDPISGHTALYWYRQSLGQGPEFLIYFQGTGAADDSGLPNDRFFAVRPEGSVSTLKIQRTERGDSAVYLCASSYTRTSGYSYNEQFFGPGTRLTVL.

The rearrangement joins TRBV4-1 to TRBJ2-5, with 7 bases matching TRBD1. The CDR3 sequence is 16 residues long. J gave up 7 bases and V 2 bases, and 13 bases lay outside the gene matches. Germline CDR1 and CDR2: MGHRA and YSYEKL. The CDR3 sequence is CASSQLSVRGFATQYF. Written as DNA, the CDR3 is TGCGCCAGCAGCCAACTCTCCGTCAGGGGGTTTGCGACCCAGTACTTC.

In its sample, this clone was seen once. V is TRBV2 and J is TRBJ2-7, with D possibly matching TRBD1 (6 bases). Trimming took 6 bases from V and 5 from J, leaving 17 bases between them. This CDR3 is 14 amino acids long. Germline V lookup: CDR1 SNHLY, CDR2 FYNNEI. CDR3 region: CASRGSGEGNEQYF. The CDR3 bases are TGTGCCAGCAGAGGTTCAGGGGAAGGGAACGAGCAGTACTTC. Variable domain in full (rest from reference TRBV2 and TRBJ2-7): EPEVTQTPSHQVTQMGQEVILRCVPISNHLYFYWYRQILGQKVEFLVSFYNNEISEKSEIFDDQFSVERPDGSNFTLKIRSTKLEDSAMYFCASRGSGEGNEQYFGPGTRLTVT.

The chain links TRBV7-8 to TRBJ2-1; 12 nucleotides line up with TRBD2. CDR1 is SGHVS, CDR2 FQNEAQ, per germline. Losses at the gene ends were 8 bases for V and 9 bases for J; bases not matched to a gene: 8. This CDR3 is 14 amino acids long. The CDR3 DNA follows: TGTGCCAGCCCGCCTAGCGGGAGGGCCCTTGAGCAGTTCTTC. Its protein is CASPPSGRALEQFF.

CDR3 sequence: CASSEEGNTGELFF. The CDR3 DNA sequence: TGTGCCAGCAGTGAGGAGGGTAACACCGGGGAGCTGTTTTTT. The gene calls are TRBV6-4 and TRBJ2-2; TRBD2 might be the D (6 bases). Germline V gene lookup returns CDR1 MRHNA and CDR2 SNTAGT. V lost 3 bases and J 2 bases, leaving 7 bases between the germline ends. The CDR3 extends over 14 amino acids.

In nucleotides, the CDR3 is TGCGCCAGCAGCTTGGGGGGGACTAGCGGATCCTACGAGCAGTACTTC. This codes for CASSLGGTSGSYEQYF. This chain connects TRBV5-1 to TRBJ2-7; 11 nucleotides match TRBD2. V shed 0 bases and J 1 base; nucleotides not matched to a gene: 3. Germline V gene sequence: CDR1 SGHRS, CDR2 YFSETQ. The CDR3 length is 16 residues.